This T cell receptor (beta chain) was recorded in a study of cytomegalovirus exposure and HLA in healthy donors. Germline CDR1 SQVTM, CDR2 ANQGSEA. The CDR3 has 13 residues. The V segment lost 1 base and the J segment 5 bases; nucleotides outside the gene matches: 3. This clone was observed a single time. Some clones are missing from TCRdb's copy, which holds only in-frame ones; the method was immunoSEQ multiplex PCR. This table has some 180,000 clones, 86% appearing once. This TCR was recovered from a man younger than 45 in good health and CMV-seropositive. The rearrangement links TRBV29-1 to TRBJ1-1, with 8 bases lining up with TRBD1. The sequenced sample was PBMCs. The CDR3 spells CSVEAGGGTEAFF. The CDR3 DNA follows: TGCAGCGTTGAAGCAGGGGGCGGGACTGAAGCTTTCTTT.